This T cell receptor beta chain was identified during a study of blood T cell repertoires in COVID-19. Clones were sequenced by immunoSEQ multiplex PCR, and TCRdb holds only the in-frame ones, with some missing. Among about 240,000 clones listed, about 82% were seen once. Trimming cost V 6 bases and J 1 base, with 18 bases left between them. Per germline, CDR1 SNHLY and CDR2 FYNNEI. The CDR3 loop spans 16 amino acids. The TCR originated in an elderly man with acute or convalescent COVID-19. Sequencing input: peripheral blood. V is TRBV2 and J is TRBJ2-5; possible D gene TRBD1, 6 bases. The CDR3 region is CASRVDRRTVQETQYF. CDR3 coding DNA: TGTGCCAGCAGGGTCGACAGGCGAACCGTCCAAGAGACCCAGTACTTC.